Reported below is one TCR beta chain. The authors ran a second PCR of about 6 to 11 cycles using a sample-barcoded 5' primer and a J-beta primer mix. TCRdb recomputed calls from the 5' RACE reads with MiXCR, one row per CDR3 protein. This table holds around 1.7 million distinct CDR3 sequences, roughly 30% found once. Germline CDR1 and CDR2: KGHDR and SFDVKD. This CDR3 is 23 amino acids long. The junction had 26 bases not matched to a gene; V was cut back by 0 bases and J by 3 bases. This sample is part of a study of blood T cells in healthy people across ages. Healthy Caucasian individuals from Russia aged roughly 6 to 90 served as donors.

The chain is built from TRBV24-1 and TRBJ2-7, with 9 positions matching TRBD1. The TCR comes from a woman in her thirties in good health. What was sequenced was blood. CDR3 loop: CATSDLQGQGPYSAWCLLYEQYF. The CDR3 coding sequence is TGTGCCACCAGTGATTTGCAGGGACAGGGTCCCTATTCCGCGTGGTGTCTCCTCTACGAGCAGTACTTC.